Listed here are 17 T cell receptor beta chains from one sample, sequenced in a study of shared clonotypes between healthy human individuals. Assay: immunoSEQ multiplex PCR; the TCRdb copy retains only in-frame clones and omits some. The sample yields about 530,000 clones, about 75% seen once. Source material: PBMCs. The source of these receptors is a woman aged 40 to 55 in good health. Some clones in this sample may be carry-over from other donors' samples.

This clone has just one count. The genes are TRBV19 and TRBJ2-6, with 10 bases lining up with TRBD1. The trim removed 6 bases at V and 0 bases at J, leaving 5 bases unmatched. The CDR3 extends over 17 amino acids. Germline CDR1 is LNHDA and CDR2 is SQIVND (reference sequence). The CDR3 nucleotides are TGTGCCAGTAGCGGGACAGGGGTTTCCTCTGGGGCCAACGTCCTGACTTTC. Translating gives CASSGTGVSSGANVLTF.

This sequence joins TRBV28 and TRBJ1-1; D is unresolved. The CDR3 is 16 residues long. Per the germline V gene, CDR1 is MDHEN and CDR2 is SYDVKM. V dropped 5 bases and J dropped 1 base, with 17 bases sitting between them. CDR3 protein: CASSRKPQLGNTEAFF. As DNA, the CDR3 is TGTGCCAGCAGTCGAAAGCCTCAGTTGGGGAACACTGAAGCTTTCTTT. The full variable domain, with the rest looked up from reference TRBV28 and TRBJ1-1, is DVKVTQSSRYLVKRTGEKVFLECVQDMDHENMFWYRQDPGLGLRLIYFSYDVKMKEKGDIPEGYSVSREKKERFSLILESASTNQTSMYLCASSRKPQLGNTEAFFGQGTRLTVV.

This chain uses TRBV11-3 with TRBJ2-1, with 9 bases identical to TRBD2. V lost 1 base to trimming and J lost 5 bases; unmatched junction nucleotides: 3. CDR1 is SGHNT and CDR2 is YENEEA in the germline V gene. The CDR3 contains 15 residues. CDR3 nucleotides: TGTGCCAGCAGCTTAGCTAGCGGGGATCACAATGAGCAGTTCTTC. It specifies CASSLASGDHNEQFF.

This clone was seen just once. This chain uses TRBV29-1 with TRBJ1-2; D unclear. CDR3 size: 11 residues. V was clipped by 7 bases and J by 4 bases, with 10 bases between them. CDR1 SQVTM and CDR2 ANQGSEA come from the germline V gene. The CDR3 here is CSGQEGYGYTF. CDR3 DNA sequence: TGCAGCGGGCAAGAGGGCTATGGCTACACCTTC.

The CDR3 nucleotides are TGTGCCAGCAGAAGGACGGGGAATGAAAAACTGTTTTTT. Encoded protein: CASRRTGNEKLFF. The genes are TRBV2 and TRBJ1-4; D ambiguous. The CDR3 has 13 residues. Germline CDR1 reads SNHLY; CDR2 reads FYNNEI. Trimming stripped 6 bases from V and 5 bases from J, with 10 bases between.

The rearrangement links TRBV2 to TRBJ2-6, with TRBD2 matching over 7 bases. The CDR3 has 16 amino acids. Germline V gene sequence: CDR1 SNHLY, CDR2 FYNNEI. V was clipped by 6 bases and J by 0 bases; unmatched bases: 5. The CDR3 DNA is TGTGCCAGCAGGGGAGGGGAGCCCTCTGGGGCCAACGTCCTGACTTTC. The encoded protein is CASRGGEPSGANVLTF.

The chain has TRBV11-2 and TRBJ2-7; 7 bases fit TRBD1. This CDR3 region has 14 residues. The germline V gene has CDR1 SGHAT and CDR2 FQNNGV. The trim removed 7 bases at V and 2 bases at J, leaving 8 bases unmatched. The CDR3 is CASINRGRAYEQYF. The CDR3 bases are TGTGCCAGCATCAACAGGGGAAGGGCCTACGAGCAGTACTTC.

This clone is a singleton in its sample. This chain connects TRBV7-9 to TRBJ2-5; no firm D call. Germline CDR1 SEHNR, CDR2 FQNEAQ (reference sequence). Trimming took 1 base from V and 1 from J, leaving 4 bases between them. CDR3 length: 13 amino acids. The CDR3 is CASSLGPQETQYF. The CDR3 DNA sequence: TGTGCCAGCAGCTTAGGGCCCCAAGAGACCCAGTACTTC. Filled out from reference TRBV7-9 and TRBJ2-5, the complete variable domain reads DTGVSQNPRHKITKRGQNVTFRCDPISEHNRLYWYRQTLGQGPEFLTYFQNEAQLEKSRLLSDRFSAERPKGSFSTLEIQRTEQGDSAMYLCASSLGPQETQYFGPGTRLLVL.

The genes are TRBV7-9 and TRBJ1-1; D uncertain. Germline CDR1 and CDR2: SEHNR and FQNEAQ (reference sequence). This CDR3 is built from 15 residues. The ends were cut back, 4 bases at V and 1 base at J, with 13 bases in the middle. The CDR3: CASSSLDKPNTEAFF. The DNA of the CDR3 is TGTGCCAGCAGCTCCCTAGACAAACCGAACACTGAAGCTTTCTTT. Full variable domain (remainder filled in from reference TRBV7-9 and TRBJ1-1): DTGVSQNPRHKITKRGQNVTFRCDPISEHNRLYWYRQTLGQGPEFLTYFQNEAQLEKSRLLSDRFSAERPKGSFSTLEIQRTEQGDSAMYLCASSSLDKPNTEAFFGQGTRLTVV.

This clone was recorded a few times. In nucleotides, the CDR3 is TGTGCCAGTCCCCCGCGCCATGAGCAGTTCTTC. Protein sequence: CASPPRHEQFF. The genes are TRBV2 and TRBJ2-1; unclear D gene. This CDR3 has 11 amino acids. The germline V gene has CDR1 SNHLY and CDR2 FYNNEI. Trimming took 9 bases from V and 8 from J, leaving 11 bases between them.

The chain links TRBV30 to TRBJ2-6; D may match TRBD1 or TRBD2 (5 bases each). The CDR3 runs to 16 residues. With 4 bases removed from V and 0 bases from J, the gap between germline ends came to 13 bases. Germline values: CDR1 GTSNPN, CDR2 SVGIG (reference sequence). The CDR3: CAWNEGLDSGANVLTF. The DNA for the CDR3 is TGTGCCTGGAATGAGGGGCTCGACTCTGGGGCCAACGTCCTGACTTTC. Filled out from reference TRBV30 and TRBJ2-6, the complete variable domain reads SQTIHQWPATLVQPVGSPLSLECTVEGTSNPNLYWYRQAAGRGLQLLFYSVGIGQISSEVPQNLSASRPQDRQFILSSKKLLLSDSGFYLCAWNEGLDSGANVLTFGAGSRLTVL.

The genes are TRBV7-8 and TRBJ1-5; tentative D call: TRBD1 (6 bases). This CDR3 is built from 14 residues. V dropped 5 bases and J dropped 3 bases, with 11 bases sitting between them. Germline lookup yields CDR1 SGHVS and CDR2 FQNEAQ. CDR3 amino acids: CASSPGQYNQPQHF. The DNA of the CDR3 is TGTGCCAGCAGCCCCGGACAGTACAATCAGCCCCAGCATTTT.

The chain carries TRBV5-1 and TRBJ2-7, with unresolved D. V was pared by 4 bases and J by 0 bases, with 14 bases between. The germline gives CDR1 SGHRS, CDR2 YFSETQ. CDR3 size: 15 residues. Written as DNA, the CDR3 is TGCGCCAGCAGCAAAGCTCCGGAGAGCTCCTACGAGCAGTACTTC. The encoded protein is CASSKAPESSYEQYF.

The table lists this clone with a few counts. The V gene is TRBV5-8, the J gene TRBJ2-3; D may match TRBD1 or TRBD2 (5 bases each). Trimming removed 4 bases from V and 4 bases from J, with 19 bases in between. Germline V gene sequence: CDR1 SGHTS, CDR2 YDEGEE. The CDR3 is 16 residues long. The CDR3 sequence: CASSRSIPRGADTQYF. The CDR3 DNA sequence: TGTGCCAGCAGCCGAAGCATTCCGCGAGGGGCAGATACGCAGTATTTT.

The sample holds one count of this clone. The sample carries other DNA sequences with the same CDR3. The chain joins TRBV28 to TRBJ1-5; weak D call: TRBD1 (5 bases). There are 13 residues in the CDR3. V shed 8 bases and J shed 5 bases, with 13 bases lying between them. The V gene's germline CDR1 is MDHEN and CDR2 SYDVKM. In nucleotides, the CDR3 is TGTGCCAGCCGTGGGACCGCTCATCAGCCCCAGCATTTT. It codes for CASRGTAHQPQHF.

The gene calls are TRBV2 and TRBJ2-3, with 12 bases aligning to TRBD2. Germline CDR1 reads SNHLY; CDR2 reads FYNNEI. This CDR3 has 14 amino acids. V gave up 8 bases and J gave up 2 bases; unmatched junction bases: 2. The CDR3 loop reads CASRLAGDTDTQYF. In nucleotides, the CDR3 is TGTGCCAGCCGACTAGCGGGAGACACAGATACGCAGTATTTT.

V gene TRBV11-2 combines with J gene TRBJ1-1; D remains unclear. Deletions cut 5 bases from V and 7 bases from J, with 11 bases between. The CDR3 runs to 12 residues. Germline CDR1 and CDR2: SGHAT and FQNNGV. This chain's CDR3 is CASSNKVREAFF. The DNA for the CDR3 is TGTGCCAGCAGCAATAAGGTCCGTGAAGCTTTCTTT. Full variable domain (rest looked up from reference TRBV11-2 and TRBJ1-1): EAGVAQSPRYKIIEKRQSVAFWCNPISGHATLYWYQQILGQGPKLLIQFQNNGVVDDSQLPKDRFSAERLKGVDSTLKIQPAKLEDSAVYLCASSNKVREAFFGQGTRLTVV.